This TCR beta chain was captured in a study of Ad26.COV2.S vaccination and SARS-CoV-2 variants. The overall study: COV1001, an Ad26.COV2.S trial, supplied this vaccine-arm donor. Dosing was one shot or two shots 56 days apart. Notes on the study in general: Individuals receiving vaccine had higher spike-specific TCR breadth than placebo recipients did.

Assay: immunoSEQ multiplex PCR; the TCRdb copy retains only in-frame clones and omits some. The sample records 430,000 or so clones, 85% to 90% being singletons. V dropped 4 bases and J dropped 0 bases, with 9 bases sitting between them. CDR1 and CDR2 (germline): SGDLS, YYNGEE. CDR3 size: 14 residues. Sample treatment: 15 to 20 received Ad26.COV2.S at low or high dose, single or two shots; roughly five received placebo; per-sample allocation not given. Specimen acquisition occurred on day 63 following the initial vaccine or placebo injection. In the vaccine, an Ad26 vector expressed the SARS-CoV-2 spike of the Wuhan strain. For this clone: The antigen remains undetermined.

This TCR was recovered from a person between 18 and 65 years old who received the Ad26.COV2.S COVID-19 vaccine or a placebo. The sequencing used peripheral blood, collected in a trial of Ad26.COV2.S vaccine versus placebo. V gene TRBV9 combines with J gene TRBJ2-3; D is unclear. The DNA of the CDR3 is TGTGCCAGCAGCTTTCTTCCTAGCACAGATACGCAGTATTTT. This gives the protein CASSFLPSTDTQYF. Full variable domain (rest looked up from reference TRBV9 and TRBJ2-3): DSGVTQTPKHLITATGQRVTLRCSPRSGDLSVYWYQQSLDQGLQFLIQYYNGEERAKGNILERFSAQQFPDLHSELNLSSLELGDSALYFCASSFLPSTDTQYFGPGTRLTVL.